This entry lists 27 T cell receptor beta chains sequenced from one sample in a study of primary melanoma T cells and metastatic recurrence. Clones were sequenced by immunoSEQ multiplex PCR, and TCRdb holds only the in-frame ones, with some missing. The data show approximately 2,500 clones, about 72% seen once. The specimen was melanoma tumor tissue. All receptors come from a human donor with melanoma.

This chain links TRBV11-3 with TRBJ2-3, with 15 bases aligning to TRBD2. Germline V lookup: CDR1 SGHNT, CDR2 YENEEA. The CDR3 is 18 residues long. The trim removed 3 bases at V and 1 base at J, leaving 5 bases unmatched. The DNA of the CDR3 is TGTGCCAGCAGCTTTCGAGGGACTAGCGGGGGGCGCACAGATACGCAGTATTTT. Translated, it gives CASSFRGTSGGRTDTQYF.

The count of this clone is one. V is TRBV19 and J is TRBJ2-7, with D perhaps matching TRBD2 (6 bases). Germline loops: CDR1 LNHDA, CDR2 SQIVND (reference sequence). V was pared by 9 bases and J by 1 base, with 16 bases between. The CDR3 is 14 residues long. The CDR3 DNA follows: TGTGCCAGCGGACTTGGAGGGGTATCCTACGAGCAGTACTTC. This codes for CASGLGGVSYEQYF. The full variable domain, its missing parts supplied by reference TRBV19 and TRBJ2-7, is DGGITQSPKYLFRKEGQNVTLSCEQNLNHDAMYWYRQDPGQGLRLIYYSQIVNDFQKGDIAEGYSVSREKKESFPLTVTSAQKNPTAFYLCASGLGGVSYEQYFGPGTRLTVT.

The chain carries TRBV11-3 and TRBJ1-5, with D perhaps TRBD1 (5 bases). V lost 5 bases and J lost 2, with 13 bases in between. There are 15 residues in the CDR3. The V gene's germline CDR1 is SGHNT and CDR2 YENEEA. CDR3 loop: CASSQGVAGNQPQHF. The CDR3 DNA is TGTGCCAGCAGCCAGGGAGTCGCGGGCAATCAGCCCCAGCATTTT. Variable domain in full (rest from reference TRBV11-3 and TRBJ1-5): EAGVVQSPRYKIIEKKQPVAFWCNPISGHNTLYWYLQNLGQGPELLIRYENEEAVDDSQLPKDRFSAERLKGVDSTLKIQPAELGDSAVYLCASSQGVAGNQPQHFGDGTRLSIL.

The rearrangement uses TRBV12-5 and TRBJ1-2; 12 bases agree with TRBD1. Germline V CDR1 and CDR2: LGHNT, FRNRAP. This CDR3 is 16 amino acids long. CDR3 residues: CASLPRDRGLHYGYTF. DNA of the CDR3: TGTGCCAGCCTACCCCGGGACAGGGGGCTACACTATGGCTACACCTTC. Looking up the rest from reference TRBV12-5 and TRBJ1-2 gives the full variable domain: DARVTQTPRHKVTEMGQEVTMRCQPILGHNTVFWYRQTMMQGLELLAYFRNRAPLDDSGMPKDRFSAEMPDATLATLKIQPSEPRDSAVYFCASLPRDRGLHYGYTFGSGTRLTVV.

A few counts support this clone. DNA of the CDR3: TGTGCCAGCAGCGGGACGCCGACGTCCGGGGAGCTGTTTTTT. Translation gives CASSGTPTSGELFF. The genes are TRBV6-8 and TRBJ2-2, with D perhaps being TRBD1 or TRBD2 (5 bases each). This CDR3 spans 14 amino acids. The V and J ends lost 6 bases and 6 bases respectively, with 14 bases between them. CDR1 is MNHGY, CDR2 SAAAGT, per germline.

The chain joins TRBV11-3 to TRBJ2-1, with 8 bases identical to TRBD2. CDR1 is SGHNT and CDR2 is YENEEA in the germline V gene. Trimming cost V 3 bases and J 15 bases; bases outside gene matches: 16. There are 15 residues in the CDR3. Here the CDR3 reads CASSFRREGRAGAFF. The CDR3 coding sequence is TGTGCCAGCAGCTTCAGACGGGAGGGGCGTGCGGGGGCGTTCTTC.

As concerns this clone: The same CDR3 arises from other DNA sequences in this sample as well. The chain has TRBV6-8 and TRBJ2-7; 9 nucleotides align to TRBD1. Germline V gene data show CDR1 as MNHGY and CDR2 as SAAAGT. The trim removed 5 bases at V and 3 bases at J, leaving 5 bases unmatched. The CDR3 covers 14 residues. The CDR3 region is CASSPGTGRYEQYF. The CDR3 bases are TGTGCCAGCAGTCCCGGGACAGGGCGCTACGAGCAGTACTTC.

The CDR3 sequence: CASSLLAGNTGELFF. The DNA for the CDR3 is TGTGCCAGCAGCTTACTAGCGGGGAACACCGGGGAGCTGTTTTTT. The V call is TRBV11-3, the J call TRBJ2-2, with 8 nucleotides matching TRBD2. The CDR3 is 15 residues long. V trimming: 2 bases; J trimming: 1 base; junction bases outside the gene matches: 0. Per germline, CDR1 SGHNT and CDR2 YENEEA.

This clone appeared once. V and J are TRBV7-1 and TRBJ1-1; D gene ambiguous. TRBV7-1 is filed as an ORF, its function uncertain. V lost 3 bases to trimming and J lost 8 bases, with 13 bases between them. The length of the CDR3 is 13 residues. This chain's CDR3 is CASSSDTGREAFF. CDR3 nucleotides: TGTGCCAGCAGCTCCGACACGGGCAGAGAAGCTTTCTTT.

The V and J genes are TRBV16 and TRBJ2-7; D unclear. The CDR3 runs to 12 residues. Germline V gene sequence: CDR1 KGHSY, CDR2 FQNENV. V was pared by 3 bases and J by 7 bases, with 10 bases between. The CDR3 region is CASSHSMVEQYF. The CDR3 nucleotides read TGTGCCAGCAGCCATAGTATGGTGGAGCAGTACTTC.

This chain joins TRBV11-3 and TRBJ1-5; D is unclear. CDR3 length equals 15 residues. The germline V and J ends were trimmed by 6 bases and 0 bases, with 12 bases remaining between them. The V gene's germline CDR1 is SGHNT and CDR2 YENEEA. CDR3 coding DNA: TGTGCCAGCAGTCGTTGGACGTCTAGCAATCAGCCCCAGCATTTT. Its protein is CASSRWTSSNQPQHF.

The chain carries TRBV1 and TRBJ2-5; the DNA was not used to check the table's D call, TRBD2. TRBV1 is a documented pseudogene. The CDR3 is 15 amino acids. The CDR3 loop is CASSQALAGEETQYF. DNA for the CDR3: TGCGCCAGCAGCCAAGCACTAGCGGGAGAAGAGACCCAGTACTTC.

The rearrangement joins TRBV28 to TRBJ2-1; 9 nucleotides match TRBD2. V gave up 6 bases and J gave up 1 base; unmatched junction bases: 10. This CDR3 is built from 17 residues. Germline V gene lookup returns CDR1 MDHEN and CDR2 SYDVKM. The CDR3 nucleotides are TGTGCCAGCAGCCCGTGGCGGGGGGGTTTATCCTACAATGAGCAGTTCTTC. Its protein is CASSPWRGGLSYNEQFF. The full variable domain, rest sourced from reference TRBV28 and TRBJ2-1, is DVKVTQSSRYLVKRTGEKVFLECVQDMDHENMFWYRQDPGLGLRLIYFSYDVKMKEKGDIPEGYSVSREKKERFSLILESASTNQTSMYLCASSPWRGGLSYNEQFFGPGTRLTVL.

V usage is TRBV11-3 and J usage is TRBJ2-5, with 7 bases fitting TRBD1. This CDR3 region has 16 residues. Trimming took 5 bases from V and 3 from J; bases not matched to a gene: 12. The V gene's germline CDR1 is SGHNT and CDR2 YENEEA. CDR3 protein: CASSLGTRGTEETQYF. The CDR3 DNA is TGTGCCAGCAGCCTTGGTACTCGTGGGACAGAAGAGACCCAGTACTTC.

This clone was detected a few times. The gene calls are TRBV23-1 and TRBJ2-1; D gene ambiguous. TRBV23-1 is an ORF, and what it does is uncertain. V gave up 6 bases and J gave up 0 bases, with 12 bases separating them. The CDR3 spans 15 residues. The CDR3 region is CASSQTPSSYNEQFF. The CDR3 bases are TGCGCCAGCAGCCAGACACCAAGCTCCTACAATGAGCAGTTCTTC.

The CDR3 DNA follows: TGTGCCAGCAGTTACGACTTTCCCCCATACGAGCAGTACTTC. Translating gives CASSYDFPPYEQYF. The chain recombines TRBV6-8 with TRBJ2-7; D is unclear. V gave up 2 bases and J gave up 4 bases, with 12 bases separating them. Germline V gene sequence: CDR1 MNHGY, CDR2 SAAAGT. This CDR3 spans 14 amino acids.

A single count supports this clone. The V and J genes are TRBV30 and TRBJ2-7; D is unresolved. With 3 bases removed from V and 0 bases from J, the gap between germline ends came to 6 bases. CDR3 size: 12 residues. Germline V gene data show CDR1 as GTSNPN and CDR2 as SVGIG (reference sequence). The CDR3 here is CAWSVSSYEQYF. The DNA for the CDR3 is TGTGCCTGGAGCGTTTCCTCCTACGAGCAGTACTTC.

The chain has TRBV11-3 and TRBJ2-5; possibly TRBD2 for D (7 bases). The V gene's germline CDR1 is SGHNT and CDR2 YENEEA. V gave up 7 bases and J gave up 5 bases, with 20 bases separating them. CDR3 size: 15 residues. CDR3 region: CASTPLGGHGETQYF. CDR3 nucleotide sequence: TGTGCCAGCACCCCCCTGGGGGGGCATGGGGAGACCCAGTACTTC. The whole variable domain, filled in from reference TRBV11-3 and TRBJ2-5, reads EAGVVQSPRYKIIEKKQPVAFWCNPISGHNTLYWYLQNLGQGPELLIRYENEEAVDDSQLPKDRFSAERLKGVDSTLKIQPAELGDSAVYLCASTPLGGHGETQYFGPGTRLLVL.

The rearrangement uses TRBV19 and TRBJ1-3; maybe TRBD1 (6 bases). V was clipped by 10 bases and J by 7 bases, with 17 bases between them. The germline gives CDR1 LNHDA, CDR2 SQIVND (reference sequence). CDR3 size: 13 residues. CDR3 loop: CATFDRPRNTIYF. The CDR3 coding sequence is TGTGCCACCTTCGACAGGCCCCGGAACACCATATATTTT.

The chain combines TRBV18 with TRBJ2-1, with 11 nucleotides matching TRBD1. Germline V gene lookup returns CDR1 KGHSH and CDR2 LQKENI. The V segment lost 6 bases and the J segment 3 bases; nucleotides outside the gene matches: 7. This CDR3 region has 16 residues. This CDR3 reads CASSPGDRGFYNEQFF. CDR3 nucleotide sequence: TGTGCCAGCTCCCCAGGGGACAGGGGGTTCTACAATGAGCAGTTCTTC. The variable domain in full, with the rest retrieved from reference TRBV18 and TRBJ2-1, is NAGVMQNPRHLVRRRGQEARLRCSPMKGHSHVYWYRQLPEEGLKFMVYLQKENIIDESGMPKERFSAEFPKEGPSILRIQQVVRGDSAAYFCASSPGDRGFYNEQFFGPGTRLTVL.

This clone is medium-sized within its sample. The rearrangement links TRBV11-3 to TRBJ2-5; D is perhaps TRBD2 (6 bases). The CDR3 spans 17 residues. Trimming cost V 3 bases and J 1 base, with 18 bases left between them. In germline, CDR1 is SGHNT, CDR2 YENEEA. The CDR3 loop is CASSFSVILAVQETQYF. The CDR3 DNA sequence: TGTGCCAGCAGCTTCTCCGTGATTTTAGCGGTCCAAGAGACCCAGTACTTC.

This clone was detected once. V gene TRBV11-3 combines with J gene TRBJ2-7; a weak D match, TRBD1 (6 bases). The germline V and J ends were trimmed by 3 bases and 3 bases, with 15 bases remaining between them. The germline CDR1 and CDR2 sequences are SGHNT and YENEEA. The CDR3 extends over 15 amino acids. Here the CDR3 DNA reads TGTGCCAGCAGCTTCGAGACAGGAGGCATCTACGAGCAGTACTTC. This codes for CASSFETGGIYEQYF.

The chain joins TRBV23-1 to TRBJ1-5; D uncertain. TRBV23-1 is given ORF status, its function remaining uncertain. V dropped 6 bases and J dropped 11 bases, with 20 bases sitting between them. The CDR3 loop spans 14 amino acids. The CDR3 sequence: CASSQEREVGTQHF. The CDR3 DNA sequence: TGCGCCAGCAGCCAAGAACGGGAGGTGGGGACCCAGCATTTT.

The V and J genes are TRBV11-3 and TRBJ1-1; 9 positions agree with TRBD1. Unmatched junction bases numbered 12, after V lost 5 bases and J lost 2 bases. This CDR3 region has 17 residues. The germline V gene encodes CDR1 SGHNT and CDR2 YENEEA. The chain's CDR3 is CASSGSPGQGPNTEAFF. The DNA for the CDR3 is TGTGCCAGCAGCGGATCCCCGGGACAGGGACCAAACACTGAAGCTTTCTTT.

The chain employs TRBV7-6 and TRBJ2-3; 8 bases match TRBD1. Germline V gene sequence: CDR1 SGHVS, CDR2 FNYEAQ. V shed 5 bases and J 2 bases; nucleotides not matched to a gene: 3. The CDR3 spans 14 residues. CDR3: CASSQTGATDTQYF. CDR3 coding DNA: TGTGCCAGCAGCCAGACAGGGGCCACAGATACGCAGTATTTT.

This rearrangement joins TRBV25-1 to TRBJ2-2; 7 nucleotides line up with TRBD1. The CDR3 is 14 residues long. Germline V gene data show CDR1 as MGHDK and CDR2 as SYGVNS. Trimming removed 5 bases from V and 1 base from J; junction bases left unmatched: 1. CDR3 residues: CASSNRGNTGELFF. The DNA of the CDR3 is TGTGCCAGCAGTAACAGGGGGAACACCGGGGAGCTGTTTTTT.

The DNA of the CDR3 is TGTGCCAGCAGCCAACTGTCATACGAAAAACTGTTTTTT. Protein sequence: CASSQLSYEKLFF. This chain links TRBV16 with TRBJ1-4; D is uncertain. The germline V gene has CDR1 KGHSY and CDR2 FQNENV. The length of the CDR3 is 13 residues. The V end was cut by 2 bases, the J end by 8 bases, with 9 bases between.